Below are 32 T cell receptor beta chains sequenced from a single sample in a study of identical twins. MiXCR, applied by TCRdb to the 5' RACE reads, yields one record per CDR3 protein. Of hundreds of thousands of distinct CDR3 sequences in the sample, 18% were seen once. These data are also associated with another study on T cells expressing NK-cell markers.

The material sequenced was PBMCs. The source of these receptors is a woman aged 18-29 years in good health.

The chain combines TRBV27 with TRBJ1-2, with 11 bases lining up with TRBD1. This CDR3 has 15 residues. Germline CDR1 and CDR2: MNHEY and SMNVEV (reference sequence). With V trimmed by 2 bases and J by 7 bases, 6 bases remained unmatched. In nucleotides, the CDR3 is TGTGCCAGCAGTTTAGCCGGGACAGGGGGTTCTGGCTACACCTTC. Translated: CASSLAGTGGSGYTF.

The rearrangement links TRBV9 to TRBJ2-3; tentative D call: TRBD2 (5 bases). The germline V gene has CDR1 SGDLS and CDR2 YYNGEE. V was clipped by 0 bases and J by 0 bases, with 11 bases between them. The CDR3 loop spans 16 amino acids. CDR3 sequence (DNA): TGTGCCAGCAGCGTAGGAGAGGAGCGGAGCACAGATACGCAGTATTTT. It translates to CASSVGEERSTDTQYF.

The V call is TRBV7-2, the J call TRBJ2-1; D is perhaps TRBD2 (6 bases). Trimming removed 5 bases at V and 3 bases at J, with 11 bases between. Germline-derived CDR1 and CDR2 are SGHTA and FQGNSA. This CDR3 region has 14 residues. CDR3 DNA sequence: TGTGCCAGCAGCGAACCGGGGGACTACAATGAGCAGTTCTTC. It specifies CASSEPGDYNEQFF. Using reference TRBV7-2 and TRBJ2-1 for the parts outside the CDR3, the full variable domain is GAGVSQSPSNKVTEKGKDVELRCDPISGHTALYWYRQSLGQGLEFLIYFQGNSAPDKSGLPSDRFSAERTGGSVSTLTIQRTQQEDSAVYLCASSEPGDYNEQFFGPGTRLTVL.

This clonotype was detected a few times. The CDR3 reads CASSPRGGSGEQFF. The CDR3 DNA is TGTGCCAGCAGCCCCAGGGGTGGCAGCGGAGAGCAGTTCTTC. The chain links TRBV7-8 to TRBJ2-1, with D possibly matching TRBD1 (6 bases). Trimming cost V 5 bases and J 10 bases, with 18 bases left between them. Per germline, CDR1 SGHVS and CDR2 FQNEAQ. The CDR3 is made up of 14 amino acids.

The CDR3 region has the DNA TGTGCCAGCTCACCGTGGACGGGAGGGGGAGAGCAGTTCTTC. Amino acids: CASSPWTGGGEQFF. This chain links TRBV18 with TRBJ2-1; 8 nucleotides line up with TRBD2. Trimming cost V 3 bases and J 10 bases; bases outside gene matches: 8. CDR1 KGHSH and CDR2 LQKENI come from the germline V gene. The CDR3 loop spans 14 amino acids.

This clonotype was found a few times. The V call is TRBV7-2, the J call TRBJ2-7; D assignment may be TRBD1 or TRBD2 (5 bases each). V was trimmed by 1 base and J by 0 bases, leaving 10 bases between them. CDR3 length: 15 residues. The germline V gene has CDR1 SGHTA and CDR2 FQGNSA. This chain's CDR3 is CASSLVLGTSYEQYF. The CDR3 DNA reads as TGTGCCAGCAGCTTAGTCCTGGGGACCTCCTACGAGCAGTACTTC.

This chain uses TRBV10-3 with TRBJ2-5; tentative D call: TRBD2 (5 bases). Germline CDR1 is ENHRY and CDR2 is SYGVKD. Deletions cut 5 bases from V and 4 bases from J, with 8 bases between. The CDR3 spans 12 residues. In nucleotides, the CDR3 is TGTGCCATCAGTTCGGAGGTAGAGACCCAGTACTTC. Its translation: CAISSEVETQYF.

This clonotype was found a few times. The chain combines TRBV12-3 or TRBV12-4 with TRBJ2-2, with D perhaps TRBD2 (5 bases). V was trimmed by 6 bases and J by 4 bases, leaving 15 bases between them. CDR3 length: 15 amino acids. DNA for the CDR3: TGTGCCAGCAGGCCCTCCGGGATTGGCACCGGGGAGCTGTTTTTT. This encodes CASRPSGIGTGELFF.

This clonotype was seen at least ten times. The chain combines TRBV6-1 with TRBJ2-1; D is perhaps TRBD2 (6 bases). Trimming pared 5 bases from V and 0 bases from J, leaving 11 bases between. The CDR3 has 15 amino acids. Germline V gene sequence: CDR1 MNHNS, CDR2 SASEGT. CDR3 DNA sequence: TGTGCCAGCAGTCAACGGGGGAGCTCCTACAATGAGCAGTTCTTC. Encoded protein: CASSQRGSSYNEQFF.

The rearrangement joins TRBV4-3 to TRBJ2-4, with 8 nucleotides matching TRBD2. The V segment lost 4 bases and the J segment 0 bases; nucleotides outside the gene matches: 11. This CDR3 contains 18 residues. The germline CDR1 and CDR2 sequences are LGHNA and YSLEER. CDR3 coding DNA: TGCGCCAGCAGCCTCCACGGAAGCGGGAGCCGAGCCAAAAACATTCAGTACTTC. Amino acid sequence: CASSLHGSGSRAKNIQYF.

The chain uses TRBV3-1 and TRBJ1-1, with 7 bases fitting TRBD1. The CDR3 length is 14 residues. The junction had 6 bases not matched to a gene; V was cut back by 1 base and J by 7 bases. Germline loops: CDR1 LGHDT, CDR2 YNNKEL (reference sequence). CDR3 residues: CASSQVVGQIEAFF. In nucleotides, the CDR3 is TGTGCCAGCAGCCAAGTTGTGGGACAGATTGAAGCTTTCTTT.

This clonotype came up a few times. V usage is TRBV5-8 and J usage is TRBJ2-5, with D perhaps matching TRBD1 (6 bases). The V end lost 5 bases, the J end lost 5 bases, and 19 bases lay between the germline ends. The CDR3 runs to 15 residues. The germline V gene encodes CDR1 SGHTS and CDR2 YDEGEE. CDR3 in DNA: TGTGCCAGCAGTCCCGTCACAGGGAGCGAGGAGACCCAGTACTTC. Its protein product is CASSPVTGSEETQYF.

This clonotype showed up many times. The rearrangement joins TRBV20-1 to TRBJ2-2; D is possibly TRBD1 or TRBD2 (5 bases each). Looked up from germline, CDR1 is DFQATT and CDR2 is SNEGSKA (reference sequence). The V gene lost 0 bases and the J gene lost 6 bases, with 11 bases spanning the gap. The length of the CDR3 is 14 residues. In DNA, the CDR3 is TGCAGTGCTAGAGATTACAGGACTCCCGGGGAGCTGTTTTTT. Its translation is CSARDYRTPGELFF.

This clonotype was seen only a few times. The V and J genes are TRBV27 and TRBJ2-3; D possibly matches TRBD1 or TRBD2 (6 bases each). CDR3 length: 13 amino acids. V shed 8 bases and J shed 8 bases, with 17 bases lying between them. CDR1 is MNHEY, CDR2 SMNVEV, per germline (reference sequence). The CDR3, as DNA: TGTGCCAGCGCTCGTCGGGGGCAAGGTACGCAGTATTTT. Amino acid sequence: CASARRGQGTQYF.

The sample holds a few counts of this clonotype. V usage is TRBV12-5 and J usage is TRBJ2-1; D gene uncertain. The V gene's germline CDR1 is LGHNT and CDR2 FRNRAP. Trimming pared 8 bases from V and 8 bases from J, leaving 10 bases between. The length of the CDR3 is 11 residues. CDR3 protein: CASSGWDEQFF. DNA for the CDR3: TGTGCTAGTTCTGGGTGGGATGAGCAGTTCTTC. The full variable domain, with the rest looked up from reference TRBV12-5 and TRBJ2-1, is DARVTQTPRHKVTEMGQEVTMRCQPILGHNTVFWYRQTMMQGLELLAYFRNRAPLDDSGMPKDRFSAEMPDATLATLKIQPSEPRDSAVYFCASSGWDEQFFGPGTRLTVL.

This clonotype was seen only a few times. The chain carries TRBV7-2 and TRBJ2-5; unclear D gene. Per the germline V gene, CDR1 is SGHTA and CDR2 is FQGNSA. CDR3 length: 14 residues. V was cut by 1 base and J by 4 bases, with 10 bases left in between. Here the CDR3 reads CASSLEYYLETQYF. CDR3 in DNA: TGTGCCAGCAGCTTAGAGTACTACTTAGAGACCCAGTACTTC.

The chain carries TRBV30 and TRBJ1-1, with a possible D match to TRBD1 (6 bases). The CDR3 is made up of 15 amino acids. Trimming removed 0 bases from V and 4 bases from J, with 15 bases in between. Germline values: CDR1 GTSNPN, CDR2 SVGIG (reference sequence). The CDR3 DNA sequence: TGTGCCTGGAGTGTACGTAAGGGGGGGGCCACTGAAGCTTTCTTT. Encoded protein: CAWSVRKGGATEAFF.

The table lists this clonotype with a few counts. The chain uses TRBV12-3 or TRBV12-4 and TRBJ1-6, with TRBD1 matching 7 bases. J gave up 6 bases and V 4 bases, and 6 bases lay outside the gene matches. There are 15 residues in the CDR3. CDR3 residues: CASSSRQGGNSPLHF. Here the CDR3 DNA reads TGTGCCAGCAGTTCTCGACAGGGAGGTAATTCACCCCTCCACTTT.

For the CDR3, the DNA is TGTGCCAGCAGCCCAGGTGACATCCCGAACACTGAAGCTTTCTTT. This encodes CASSPGDIPNTEAFF. The gene calls are TRBV5-5 and TRBJ1-1; D gene uncertain. CDR3 length equals 15 residues. Trimming took off 4 bases at V and 1 base at J, with 14 bases between the two ends. Germline V gene sequence: CDR1 SGHKS, CDR2 YYEKEE (reference sequence). The entire variable domain, with the rest obtained from reference TRBV5-5 and TRBJ1-1, is as follows: DAGVTQSPTHLIKTRGQQVTLRCSPISGHKSVSWYQQVLGQGPQFIFQYYEKEERGRGNFPDRFSARQFPNYSSELNVNALLLGDSALYLCASSPGDIPNTEAFFGQGTRLTVV.

This clonotype has just a few counts. The chain combines TRBV12-3 or TRBV12-4 with TRBJ1-5; tentatively, D is TRBD1 (6 bases). Trimming shortened V by 1 base and J by 7 bases, and 11 bases separated the two germline ends. The CDR3 extends over 14 amino acids. CDR3 in amino acids: CASSLGGGQQPQHF. The CDR3 DNA reads TGTGCCAGCAGTTTAGGGGGGGGCCAGCAGCCCCAGCATTTT.

V gene TRBV20-1 combines with J gene TRBJ2-7; D is uncertain. V dropped 0 bases and J dropped 2 bases, with 14 bases sitting between them. Germline values: CDR1 DFQATT, CDR2 SNEGSKA (reference sequence). The CDR3 has 15 residues. The DNA for the CDR3 is TGCAGTGCTAGAGATCCGGCACGACAAACCTACGAGCAGTACTTC. This translates into CSARDPARQTYEQYF.

This clonotype occurred a few times. This rearrangement joins TRBV5-1 to TRBJ1-1, with D hard to call. The CDR3 has 13 amino acids. With 0 bases removed from V and 7 bases from J, the gap between germline ends came to 10 bases. Germline V CDR1 and CDR2: SGHRS, YFSETQ. DNA of the CDR3: TGCGCCAGCAGCTTGGTTGGGAGTGGTGAAGCTTTCTTT. Protein: CASSLVGSGEAFF.

This rearrangement joins TRBV7-9 to TRBJ2-1, with 8 bases identical to TRBD1. Germline V CDR1 and CDR2: SEHNR, FQNEAQ (reference sequence). This CDR3 has 15 residues. The junction had 6 bases not matched to a gene; V was cut back by 5 bases and J by 3 bases. This CDR3 reads CASSEQGALYNEQFF. The CDR3 region has the DNA TGTGCCAGCAGCGAGCAGGGGGCGCTCTACAATGAGCAGTTCTTC.

The chain is built from TRBV12-3 or TRBV12-4 and TRBJ2-2; 9 bases line up with TRBD1. The ends lost 8 bases at V and 3 bases at J; junction bases unmatched: 10. CDR3 size: 16 residues. CDR3 DNA: TGTGCCAGCCGCGCATCCGGGACAGGGTACACCGGGGAGCTGTTTTTT. As protein: CASRASGTGYTGELFF.

This clonotype showed up just a few times. V is TRBV20-1 and J is TRBJ1-2, with D possibly being TRBD1 (5 bases). Germline V gene data show CDR1 as DFQATT and CDR2 as SNEGSKA (reference sequence). V was cut by 6 bases and J by 3 bases, with 17 bases left in between. The CDR3 extends over 14 amino acids. The CDR3: CSALGRGSHYGYTF. The CDR3 DNA reads as TGCAGTGCCCTAGGAAGGGGTTCTCACTATGGCTACACCTTC.

The chain links TRBV24-1 to TRBJ2-1; D not certain. Trimming pared 6 bases from V and 12 bases from J, leaving 20 bases between. Germline CDR1 and CDR2: KGHDR and SFDVKD. The CDR3 runs to 14 residues. The CDR3 is CATSRLSVPTGQFF. The CDR3 nucleotides are TGTGCCACCAGTAGATTGAGCGTGCCCACCGGGCAGTTCTTC.

The rearrangement uses TRBV6-4 and TRBJ2-3, with D possibly matching TRBD2 (5 bases). The germline V and J ends were trimmed by 0 bases and 4 bases, with 8 bases remaining between them. The CDR3 is made up of 14 amino acids. Germline CDR1 is MRHNA and CDR2 is SNTAGT. The CDR3 DNA reads TGTGCCAGCAGTGACTCGGCGGAGGCAGATACGCAGTATTTT. It is translated as CASSDSAEADTQYF.

The CDR3 region is CASSTIRGRTSTDTQYF. The CDR3 bases are TGTGCCAGCAGTACGATCCGCGGAAGAACTAGCACAGATACGCAGTATTTT. The V gene is TRBV6-1, the J gene TRBJ2-3; D gene uncertain. In germline, CDR1 is MNHNS, CDR2 SASEGT. CDR3 length: 17 residues. The V and J ends lost 5 bases and 0 bases respectively, with 18 bases between them.

This clonotype was seen repeatedly, ten times or more. The chain employs TRBV5-6 and TRBJ2-2, with 14 bases matching TRBD2. The ends lost 5 bases at V and 5 bases at J; junction bases unmatched: 5. Germline V lookup: CDR1 SGHDT, CDR2 YYEEEE. The CDR3 sequence is 16 residues long. CDR3 loop: CASSRGLAGGTGELFF. The DNA for the CDR3 is TGTGCCAGCAGTCGCGGACTAGCGGGGGGAACCGGGGAGCTGTTTTTT.

This clonotype was observed many times. The V and J genes are TRBV7-2 and TRBJ2-3, with a tentative D call TRBD2 (6 bases). In germline, CDR1 is SGHTA, CDR2 FQGNSA. V lost 3 bases, J lost 4 bases, and 8 bases lay in between. The CDR3 has 13 residues. The CDR3 sequence: CASSFRESDTQYF. CDR3 coding DNA: TGTGCCAGCAGCTTTCGGGAGTCAGATACGCAGTATTTT.

The chain joins TRBV6-1 to TRBJ2-3; D possibly corresponds to TRBD1 (6 bases). V was clipped by 7 bases and J by 2 bases, with 13 bases between them. This CDR3 has 14 residues. The germline gives CDR1 MNHNS, CDR2 SASEGT. CDR3 sequence (DNA): TGTGCCAGCAAGGTTGGACAGTCCACAGATACGCAGTATTTT. Amino acids: CASKVGQSTDTQYF.

This chain joins TRBV21-1 and TRBJ2-1; TRBD2 is taken as the D call from the table, unchecked against the DNA. TRBV21-1 represents a pseudogene. The CDR3 sequence is 15 residues long. Here the CDR3 DNA reads TGTGCCAGCAGCCCAAGGGGACTAGCTAGGGATGAGCAGTTCTTC. This sequence encodes CASSPRGLARDEQFF.